A single sample gave rise to the 9 T cell receptor beta chains below, sequenced in a study of cytomegalovirus exposure and HLA in healthy donors. Clones were sequenced by immunoSEQ multiplex PCR, and TCRdb holds only the in-frame ones, with some missing. This table has about 260,000 clones, about nine tenths appearing once. The sequenced sample was PBMCs. All receptors derive from a woman in her 30s in good health and CMV-seronegative.

This sequence joins TRBV28 and TRBJ2-5; TRBD2 matches 7 bases. V gave up 6 bases and J gave up 5 bases; unmatched junction bases: 15. The CDR3 extends over 16 amino acids. From germline, CDR1 is MDHEN and CDR2 SYDVKM. In nucleotides, the CDR3 is TGTGCCAGCAGCCCGTCCGGCGGGAGATCGTGGGAGACCCAGTACTTC. Protein: CASSPSGGRSWETQYF.

The chain couples TRBV9 to TRBJ2-1; 7 bases fit TRBD2. The CDR3 spans 15 residues. V dropped 0 bases and J dropped 4; count of bases not matched to a gene: 4. Germline CDR1 reads SGDLS; CDR2 reads YYNGEE. The CDR3 DNA follows: TGTGCCAGCAGCGTAGGCGGGAGCGGGTACAATGAGCAGTTCTTC. The encoded protein is CASSVGGSGYNEQFF.

The V and J genes are TRBV4-2 and TRBJ1-2; TRBD1 might be the D (6 bases). V lost 1 base and J lost 8, with 17 bases in between. This CDR3 region has 15 residues. Germline lookup yields CDR1 LGHNA and CDR2 YNFKEQ. CDR3 DNA sequence: TGTGCCAGCAGCCAAGGGGGGCGGGACCCTTCGGGCTACACCTTC. This encodes CASSQGGRDPSGYTF.

This clone was detected once. The genes are TRBV6-5 and TRBJ1-5, with TRBD1 as a possible D gene (6 bases). Trimming cost V 0 bases and J 3 bases, with 9 bases left between them. Germline V gene sequence: CDR1 MNHEY, CDR2 SVGAGI. The CDR3 is made up of 15 amino acids. CDR3 in DNA: TGTGCCAGCAGTTACTCTGGACAGTCCAATCAGCCCCAGCATTTT. This gives the protein CASSYSGQSNQPQHF.

The chain has TRBV6-6 and TRBJ1-1; D uncertain. This CDR3 has 10 residues. Germline V gives CDR1 MNHNY, CDR2 SVGAGI (reference sequence). The ends were cut back, 6 bases at V and 7 bases at J, with 6 bases in the middle. CDR3 sequence: CASRANEAFF. DNA for the CDR3: TGTGCCAGCAGGGCAAATGAAGCTTTCTTT.

The J gene is TRBJ1-3, the V gene TRBV29-1; no clear D gene. The ends were cut back, 8 bases at V and 0 bases at J, with 8 bases in the middle. This CDR3 has 12 amino acids. Germline values: CDR1 SQVTM, CDR2 ANQGSEA. CDR3 DNA: TGCAGCTTTTACGGCTCTGGAAACACCATATATTTT. Translation: CSFYGSGNTIYF.

This chain joins TRBV11-2 and TRBJ1-4; tentatively, D is TRBD1 (5 bases). CDR3 length equals 15 residues. The germline gives CDR1 SGHAT, CDR2 FQNNGV. Trimming left V 6 bases short and J 7 bases short, with 18 bases between. The CDR3 bases are TGTGCCAGCAGTTCCACCGGGGGGACGGGTGAAAAACTGTTTTTT. Translating gives CASSSTGGTGEKLFF.

The chain couples TRBV2 to TRBJ2-1, with D hard to call. V gave up 8 bases and J gave up 7 bases, with 6 bases separating them. The CDR3 loop spans 10 amino acids. Per the germline V gene, CDR1 is SNHLY and CDR2 is FYNNEI. CDR3 sequence (DNA): TGTGCCAGCCAGAAGAATGAGCAGTTCTTC. This gives the protein CASQKNEQFF.

The chain is built from TRBV19 and TRBJ2-5; 8 bases line up with TRBD1. This CDR3 has 14 amino acids. V shed 4 bases, J shed 5 bases, and the junction held 6 bases outside the gene matches. Germline V gene sequence: CDR1 LNHDA, CDR2 SQIVND (reference sequence). The CDR3 sequence: CASSNSGGGETQYF. The CDR3 nucleotides are TGTGCCAGTAGTAACTCAGGGGGCGGCGAGACCCAGTACTTC.